The present TCR beta chain was sequenced within a study of OX40 agonist ivuxolimab in advanced cancers. Background on the whole study: Ivuxolimab was an agonistic, fully human IgG2 monoclonal antibody directed against OX40 (CD134), a costimulatory receptor. Intravenous ivuxolimab was administered to patients every 2 weeks at six dose levels: 0.01, 0.1, 0.3, 1.5, 3 and 10 mg/kg. Of the roughly 50 dose-escalation patients, hepatocellular carcinoma was present in about 19, melanoma in some 15, renal cell carcinoma in 9 and head and neck cancer in 9. In the dose-escalation cohort, roughly 80% of patients were male, and the mean age was roughly 60 years, with a range of about 20 to 90. Patients were allowed to have had prior anti-PD-1, anti-PD-L1 or anti-CTLA-4 therapy, and less than 45% of the dose-escalation patients had previously received checkpoint inhibitors. Partial responses occurred in three dose-escalation patients, of whom one had hepatocellular carcinoma and two had cutaneous melanoma. The point of sequencing TCRbeta in the periphery was to test whether ivuxolimab changed TCR sequence diversity and drove clonal T-cell expansion. The paper reports the monotherapy dose-escalation portion (N = 52 patients) of the phase I ivuxolimab trial. What the research found in general, with its limitations: The antigen specificity of the clonally expanded peripheral T cells was not determined. In partial responders in the 0.1-3.0 mg/kg groups, normalized peripheral clonal expansion was found to be among the lowest, especially among CD8+ T cells. At doses of 0.1 to 3.0 mg/kg, clonal expansion of both CD4+ and CD8+ blood T cells was observed from baseline to week 6. Low levels of normalized T-cell clonal expansion were also seen in some patients who did not respond. On average, CD8+ T cells showed more expanded clones than CD4+ T cells after ivuxolimab.

A note on this clone: The antigen it binds to is not known. The sample holds no much larger clone one base away, and base qualities are not on file.

Patients with a history of autoimmune disease or receiving systemic immunosuppression were excluded from the trial. Peripheral blood for TCR sequencing was collected from all dose cohorts at baseline, on cycle 4 day 1, and on cycle 7 day 1. Samples were obtained from an open-label, multicenter, first-in-human phase I dose-escalation trial of ivuxolimab. Adults with locally advanced or metastatic melanoma, renal cell carcinoma, hepatocellular carcinoma or head and neck squamous cell carcinoma were enrolled in the trial. Before TCR sequencing, CD4+ and CD8+ T cells were separately sorted from peripheral blood. Genomic DNA was isolated from the sorted cells so that the TCRbeta CDR3 region could be sequenced. The immunoSEQ Assay was used to sequence the TCRbeta CDR3 regions. Entries here come from immuneACCESS through TCRdb and include only in-frame sequences with V and J called. Some clones fail to appear in such tables; in the studies checked, an unresolved V gene covers under half of the shortfall, and the cause of the remainder is unknown. Present in this sample are 77,000 or so clones, 94% of which were seen just once. Approximately 20% of the sample belongs to the ten largest clones.

Including the terminal cysteine and phenylalanine, the CDR3 comprises 13 residues. CDR3 DNA only is kept here, 39 bases in frame from base 1. V trim: 3 bases; J trim: 1 base; unmatched bases: 0. From a lookup of the germline V gene, CDR1 and CDR2 are SGDLS and YYNGEE. The sequence joins TRBV9 to TRBJ1-1; 7 middle bases align to TRBD1. Sequencing used CD4+ or CD8+ T cells sorted from blood, obtained in a trial of the OX40 agonist ivuxolimab. The clonotype comes from an adult with an advanced solid tumor such as melanoma, head and neck, liver or kidney cancer. The DNA reads TGTGCCAGCAGCGCAGGGGGGAACACTGAAGCTTTCTTT. It encodes CASSAGGNTEAFF.